A selection of T cell receptor beta chains follows, all from one sample in a study of regulatory dendritic cells for organ transplantation. Measured with immunoSEQ multiplex PCR; TCRdb has only the in-frame clones, and not every one. In the table there are nearly 30,000 clones, roughly 85% of which are singletons. The sequencing input was memory CD4+ T cells from blood. These receptors were taken from a human donor in good health. Both conserved end residues are part of each CDR3. Fields, in order: clone size, D gene, V gene, J gene, CDR3 DNA, CDR3 protein. D genes are given only for firm matches. Not all rows give a size; the values are once, few, many and, for expanded clones, a class.

clone_size: .; d_call: .; v_call: TRBV18; j_call: TRBJ2-5; cdr3_nt: TGTGCCAGCTCACCCGGCGGGCCGCAAGAGACCCAGTACTTC; cdr3_aa: CASSPGGPQETQYF
clone_size: few; d_call: .; v_call: TRBV2; j_call: TRBJ1-5; cdr3_nt: TGTGCCAGCAGTTATGGACACTATAGCAATCAGCCCCAGCATTTT; cdr3_aa: CASSYGHYSNQPQHF
clone_size: once; d_call: .; v_call: TRBV15; j_call: TRBJ2-5; cdr3_nt: TGTGCCACCAGCAGCCAACGAGAGACCCAGTACTTC; cdr3_aa: CATSSQRETQYF
clone_size: .; d_call: .; v_call: TRBV14; j_call: TRBJ2-7; cdr3_nt: TGTGCCAGCTCAGCCGCAGGTCTTTACTACGAGCAGTACTTC; cdr3_aa: CASSAAGLYYEQYF
clone_size: .; d_call: .; v_call: TRBV30; j_call: TRBJ2-2; cdr3_nt: TGTGCCTGGGACAAAGACAGGACAATGAACACCGGGGAGCTGTTTTTT; cdr3_aa: CAWDKDRTMNTGELFF
clone_size: .; d_call: TRBD1; v_call: TRBV7-6; j_call: TRBJ1-4; cdr3_nt: TGTGCCAGCACGGGTACAGGGGTTCCCGAAAAACTGTTTTTT; cdr3_aa: CASTGTGVPEKLFF
clone_size: .; d_call: TRBD2; v_call: TRBV6-5; j_call: TRBJ2-7; cdr3_nt: TGTGCCAGCAGGGAGCGGGGGCCCTACGAGCAGTACTTC; cdr3_aa: CASRERGPYEQYF
clone_size: .; d_call: TRBD2; v_call: TRBV18; j_call: TRBJ2-7; cdr3_nt: TGTGCCAGCTCACCACGTGGGGAGCGGGGGGGCCGATCCTACGAGCAGTACTTC; cdr3_aa: CASSPRGERGGRSYEQYF
clone_size: .; d_call: .; v_call: TRBV7-2; j_call: TRBJ1-2; cdr3_nt: TGTGCCAGCAGCTACCGACAGAGAGACTATGGCTACACCTTC; cdr3_aa: CASSYRQRDYGYTF
clone_size: .; d_call: TRBD1; v_call: TRBV29-1; j_call: TRBJ1-2; cdr3_nt: TGCAGCGTTACAGGGGGCTATGGCTACACCTTC; cdr3_aa: CSVTGGYGYTF
clone_size: .; d_call: .; v_call: TRBV5-5; j_call: TRBJ2-1; cdr3_nt: TGTGCCAGCAGCTTACTCAGGGGCTCCTACAATGAGCAGTTCTTC; cdr3_aa: CASSLLRGSYNEQFF
clone_size: .; d_call: .; v_call: TRBV7-2; j_call: TRBJ1-5; cdr3_nt: TGTGCCAGCAGCTACGGCGAATGGGGGGATCCCCAGCATTTT; cdr3_aa: CASSYGEWGDPQHF
clone_size: .; d_call: .; v_call: TRBV9; j_call: TRBJ1-4; cdr3_nt: TGTGCCAGCAGCTCCTCAGACAGATGGACTAATGAAAAACTGTTTTTT; cdr3_aa: CASSSSDRWTNEKLFF
clone_size: .; d_call: .; v_call: TRBV7-8; j_call: TRBJ1-1; cdr3_nt: TGTGCCAGCAGCTTCGGAACGAACACTGAAGCTTTCTTT; cdr3_aa: CASSFGTNTEAFF
clone_size: .; d_call: TRBD1; v_call: TRBV5-5; j_call: TRBJ1-1; cdr3_nt: TGTGCCAGCAGCCGCAATCAGGGGGCGAACACTGAAGCTTTCTTT; cdr3_aa: CASSRNQGANTEAFF
clone_size: .; d_call: .; v_call: TRBV6-6; j_call: TRBJ1-4; cdr3_nt: TGTGCCAGCAGTCACCGAACCCAGGATGAAAAACTGTTTTTT; cdr3_aa: CASSHRTQDEKLFF
clone_size: .; d_call: TRBD2; v_call: TRBV5-1; j_call: TRBJ2-7; cdr3_nt: TGCGCCAGCAGCTTGGGGACTAGCGGGAGTTACGAGCAGTACTTC; cdr3_aa: CASSLGTSGSYEQYF
clone_size: .; d_call: .; v_call: TRBV7-9; j_call: TRBJ1-1; cdr3_nt: TGTGCCAGCAGACCGCCGGGACCCATAGGGACTGAAGCTTTCTTT; cdr3_aa: CASRPPGPIGTEAFF